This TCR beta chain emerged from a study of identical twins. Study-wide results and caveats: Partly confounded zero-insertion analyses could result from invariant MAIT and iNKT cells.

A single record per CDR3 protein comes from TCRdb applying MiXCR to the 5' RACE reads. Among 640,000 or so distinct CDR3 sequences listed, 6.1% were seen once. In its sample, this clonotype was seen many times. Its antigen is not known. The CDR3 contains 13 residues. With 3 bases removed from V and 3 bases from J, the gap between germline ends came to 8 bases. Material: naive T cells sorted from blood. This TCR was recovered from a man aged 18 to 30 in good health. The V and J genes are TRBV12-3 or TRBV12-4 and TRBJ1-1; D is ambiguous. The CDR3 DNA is TGTGCCAGCAGTTTTAGCCGGGACACTGAAGCTTTCTTT. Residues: CASSFSRDTEAFF.